There are a few counts of the clone carrying this T cell receptor beta chain. Its antigen is as yet unknown. This record belongs to a study of T cells after yellow fever vaccination. Study-wide results and caveats: Weaker overall, the secondary response nonetheless peaked faster (day 5 versus 15).

The V end was cut by 4 bases, the J end by 6 bases, with 13 bases between. CDR1 is SGHRS and CDR2 is YFSETQ in the germline V gene. This CDR3 contains 14 residues. The 5'RACE template-switching step produced TCR cDNA and added a universal primer site and UMIs. TCRdb ran MiXCR on the 5' RACE reads and lists one entry per CDR3 protein. This sample has 300,000 or so distinct CDR3 sequences; 4% occur once, and the top ten carry 20% to 25%. The clonotype originates from a man aged 18-30 years who received the YFV17D yellow fever vaccine. This chain joins TRBV5-1 and TRBJ1-4; D remains unclear. The source was PBMCs, collected 5 days after the yellow fever booster vaccination. The CDR3 region is CASSRPESDEKLFF. In DNA, the CDR3 is TGCGCCAGCAGCCGTCCGGAGTCCGATGAAAAACTGTTTTTT.